This T cell receptor (beta chain) was found in a study of CD8+ T cells in alopecia areata. As the sequencing template, cDNA was produced by extracting RNA and reverse transcribing it. Libraries were prepared by immunoSEQ multiplex PCR; TCRdb keeps only in-frame clonotypes and omits some of them. In the table there are 150,000 or so clones, 65% to 75% of which are singletons. The sequence came from a human donor with alopecia areata. The specimen comprised CD8+ T cells sorted from blood, sampled at week 0.

CDR3 DNA: TGTGCCAGCAGCCAGGGACCCCCGAGTGCCAATGAGCAGTTCTTC. Protein sequence: CASSQGPPSANEQFF. The V call is TRBV6-5, the J call TRBJ2-1; either TRBD1 or TRBD2 may supply D (5 bases each). V lost 6 bases to trimming and J lost 6 bases, with 18 bases between them. Germline CDR1 MNHEY, CDR2 SVGAGI. The CDR3 runs to 15 residues.